Below, 5 T cell receptor beta chains from the same sample are listed, as sequenced in a study of T cells in Graves' hyperthyroidism and ophthalmopathy (dated 2019 in TCRdb). To prepare the library, multiplex PCR was applied. Sequenced using an Illumina HiSeq 2000. Amplification of TCR beta CDR3 regions was carried out from RNA transcripts. The first round of RT-PCR for the TCR CDR3 was performed with the HTBI primer set and the Qiagen OneStep RT-PCR kit. The public reads were reanalyzed by TCRdb: fastp trimming at Q25, MiXCR alignment, in-frame beta chains only. Under each unique CDR3 protein, matching rows form one entry showing the most common genes and DNA. The sample yields under 350,000 distinct CDR3 sequences; about 20% were counted once. Roughly 49% of the sample lies in the top ten. Sequencing was carried out using blood. These receptors all stem from a woman in her fifties or sixties with Graves' hyperthyroidism.

V usage is TRBV6-1 and J usage is TRBJ1-1; possibly TRBD1 for D (6 bases). Trimming cost V 5 bases and J 3 bases, with 13 bases left between them. CDR1 is MNHNS, CDR2 SASEGT, per germline. The CDR3 length is 14 residues. CDR3 bases: TGTGCCAGCAGTCCCCGGGGGCTCGACACTGAAGCTTTCTTT. Translation: CASSPRGLDTEAFF.

Ten or more counts support this clonotype. The chain uses TRBV30 and TRBJ1-1; D not certain. Germline V gene sequence: CDR1 GTSNPN, CDR2 SVGIG (reference sequence). The CDR3 runs 12 residues. Trimming shortened V by 3 bases and J by 6 bases, and 11 bases separated the two germline ends. The CDR3 bases are TGTGCCTGGAGCGTGGGAGGGTCTGAAGCTTTCTTT. It specifies CAWSVGGSEAFF.

This clonotype has ten or more counts. The chain combines TRBV11-2 with TRBJ2-7; 11 bases agree with TRBD1. This CDR3 has 16 residues. V shed 5 bases and J 2 bases; nucleotides not matched to a gene: 8. Germline V gene lookup returns CDR1 SGHAT and CDR2 FQNNGV. Here the CDR3 DNA reads TGTGCCAGCAGCCTAGCCCCGGGACAGGGGGCCTACGAGCAGTACTTC. The encoded protein is CASSLAPGQGAYEQYF.

V and J are TRBV4-1 and TRBJ1-1; no clear D gene. The CDR3 is made up of 13 amino acids. Germline V gene data show CDR1 as MGHRA and CDR2 as YSYEKL. Trimming took 1 base from V and 7 from J, leaving 10 bases between them. CDR3 loop: CASSQGAGVEAFF. In DNA form, the CDR3 reads TGCGCCAGCAGCCAAGGGGCAGGCGTTGAAGCTTTCTTT.

The rearrangement links TRBV27 to TRBJ2-5, with a weak D call TRBD2 (6 bases). The CDR3 sequence is 14 residues long. Germline CDR1 and CDR2: MNHEY and SMNVEV (reference sequence). The ends were cut back, 4 bases at V and 6 bases at J, with 15 bases in the middle. CDR3 amino acids: CASSYGTRGKTQYF. The CDR3 region has the DNA TGTGCCAGCAGTTACGGGACTCGCGGCAAGACCCAGTACTTC.